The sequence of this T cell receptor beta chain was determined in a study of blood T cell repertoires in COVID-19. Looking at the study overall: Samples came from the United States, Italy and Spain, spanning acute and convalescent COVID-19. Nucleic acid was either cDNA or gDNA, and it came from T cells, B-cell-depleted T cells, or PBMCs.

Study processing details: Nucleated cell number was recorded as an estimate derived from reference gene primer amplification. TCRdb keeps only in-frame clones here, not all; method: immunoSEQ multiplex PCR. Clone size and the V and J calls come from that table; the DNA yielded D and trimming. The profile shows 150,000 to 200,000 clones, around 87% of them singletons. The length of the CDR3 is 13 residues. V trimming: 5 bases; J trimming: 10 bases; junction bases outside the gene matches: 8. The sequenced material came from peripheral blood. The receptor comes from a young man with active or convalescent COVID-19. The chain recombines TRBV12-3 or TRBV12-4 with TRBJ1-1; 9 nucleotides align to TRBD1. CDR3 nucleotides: TGTGCCAGCAGTGTACTCCGGGACAGGGCAGCTTTCTTT. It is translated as CASSVLRDRAAFF.